This T cell receptor (beta chain) was documented in a study of glioma-infiltrating T cells after dendritic cell vaccination. Overall study: Dendritic cell vaccination trial patients had either newly diagnosed or recurrent glioblastoma.

The time point here: after dendritic cell vaccination, including at tumor progression/relapse. PBMC were collected before vaccination, two weeks after the third vaccination, and at progression. Generated by immunoSEQ multiplex PCR, the TCRdb table keeps only in-frame clones and is missing some. The repertoire holds more than 55,000 clones, with more than 70% as singletons. The TCR sequence derives from a human donor with glioblastoma. The material was blood, obtained after dendritic cell vaccination.

The CDR3 sequence: CASSLSGGYQQPQHF. CDR3 in DNA: TGTGCCAGCAGTTTATCCGGGGGTTATCAACAGCCCCAGCATTTT. The rearrangement links TRBV27 to TRBJ1-5, with D tentatively TRBD1 (5 bases). CDR3 size: 15 residues. The V end was cut by 0 bases, the J end by 7 bases, with 13 bases between. Germline lookup yields CDR1 MNHEY and CDR2 SMNVEV (reference sequence).